The entry below describes one T cell receptor (beta chain). Its antigen is undetermined. The V gene lost 0 bases and the J gene lost 4 bases, with 7 bases spanning the gap. The CDR3 is made up of 14 amino acids. The record originates from a study of T cell responses to AZD1222 COVID-19 vaccine. Study outcomes and limitations: Nearly half of spike-specific TCRs reportedly go after variant regions that carry no mutations. Just a handful of AZD1222 recipients were seropositive at baseline. The breadth and depth of Spike-specific TCRs increased once two AZD1222 doses had been given. Repertoires were sampled only after the peak T cell response.

Profiled with immunoSEQ multiplex PCR; TCRdb holds only in-frame clones, not every one. The sample consists of 97,000 or so clones, approximately 88% of them appearing once. This specimen consisted of peripheral blood, obtained on day 0 of AZD1222 vaccination. This sequence joins TRBV23-1 and TRBJ1-5, with D unclear. TRBV23-1 belongs to the ORF category, with a function that is uncertain. The receptor's source is an adult in good health. In nucleotides, the CDR3 is TGCGCCAGCAGTCAATCGAACCCTAATCAGCCCCAGCATTTT. Translating it yields CASSQSNPNQPQHF.